One and the same sample provided the 4 T cell receptor beta chains below, sequenced in a study of blood T cell repertoires in COVID-19. Here immunoSEQ multiplex PCR was the method, and the copy in TCRdb shows in-frame clones only, minus some. The sample consists of around 170,000 clones, about 86% of them appearing once. The sequencing input was peripheral blood. These receptors were collected from a man over 45 with active or convalescent COVID-19.

The chain combines TRBV6-5 with TRBJ2-5; D might be TRBD1 (5 bases). CDR1 and CDR2 (germline): MNHEY, SVGAGI. This CDR3 spans 12 amino acids. With 2 bases removed from V and 9 bases from J, the gap between germline ends came to 10 bases. DNA for the CDR3: TGTGCCAGCAGTTACGGCGACAGTTCCCAGTACTTC. This codes for CASSYGDSSQYF.

The chain combines TRBV6-4 with TRBJ2-3; 9 nucleotides match TRBD2. The length of the CDR3 is 14 residues. The germline CDR1 and CDR2 sequences are MRHNA and SNTAGT. Unmatched junction bases numbered 0, after V lost 2 bases and J lost 3 bases. CDR3 DNA sequence: TGTGCCAGCAGTGACCTAGCGGGAACAGATACGCAGTATTTT. Translating gives CASSDLAGTDTQYF.

The chain is built from TRBV6-1 and TRBJ2-2; 7 bases are shared with TRBD1. The germline V gene has CDR1 MNHNS and CDR2 SASEGT. This CDR3 spans 16 amino acids. V lost 2 bases, J lost 13 bases, and 16 bases stayed unmatched. Here the CDR3 reads CASSEQSLRGRVGLFF. Written as DNA, the CDR3 is TGTGCCAGCAGTGAACAAAGTTTGAGGGGGCGGGTGGGGCTGTTTTTT.

This rearrangement joins TRBV10-3 to TRBJ2-7, with 7 bases aligning to TRBD1. V was pared by 4 bases and J by 6 bases, with 15 bases of the junction left unmatched. Per germline, CDR1 ENHRY and CDR2 SYGVKD. This CDR3 is built from 16 residues. The CDR3 loop reads CAISGGPTGTFVEQYF. DNA for the CDR3: TGTGCCATCAGTGGTGGTCCGACAGGGACCTTTGTCGAGCAGTACTTC.